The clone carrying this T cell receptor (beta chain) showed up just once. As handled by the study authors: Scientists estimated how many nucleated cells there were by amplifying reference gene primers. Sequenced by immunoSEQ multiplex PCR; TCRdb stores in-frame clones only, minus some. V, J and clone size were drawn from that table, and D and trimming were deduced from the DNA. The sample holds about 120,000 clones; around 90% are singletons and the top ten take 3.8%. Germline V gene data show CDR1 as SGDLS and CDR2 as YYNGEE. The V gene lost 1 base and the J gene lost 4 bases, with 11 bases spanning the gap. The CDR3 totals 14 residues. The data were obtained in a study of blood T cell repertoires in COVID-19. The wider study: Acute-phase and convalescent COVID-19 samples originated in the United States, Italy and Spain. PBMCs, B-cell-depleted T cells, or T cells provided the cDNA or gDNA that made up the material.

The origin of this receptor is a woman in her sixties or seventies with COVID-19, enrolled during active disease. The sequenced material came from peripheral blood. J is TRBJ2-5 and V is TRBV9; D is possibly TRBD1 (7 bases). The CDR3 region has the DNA TGTGCCAGCAGCGTATCCCAGGGGGGAGAGACCCAGTACTTC. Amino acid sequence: CASSVSQGGETQYF.